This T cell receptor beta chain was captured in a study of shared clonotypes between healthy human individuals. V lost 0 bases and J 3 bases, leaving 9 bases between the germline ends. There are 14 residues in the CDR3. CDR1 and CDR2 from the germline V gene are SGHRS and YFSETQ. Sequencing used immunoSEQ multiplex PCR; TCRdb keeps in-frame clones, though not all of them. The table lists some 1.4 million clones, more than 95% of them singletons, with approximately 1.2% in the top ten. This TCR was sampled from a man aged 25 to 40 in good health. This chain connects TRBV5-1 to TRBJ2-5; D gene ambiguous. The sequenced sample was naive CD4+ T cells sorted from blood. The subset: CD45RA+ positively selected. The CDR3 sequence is CASSLGAIEETQYF. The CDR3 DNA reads TGCGCCAGCAGCTTGGGTGCCATTGAAGAGACCCAGTACTTC.